This T cell receptor (beta chain) stems from a study of blood T cell repertoires in COVID-19. Study at large: Collection of acute and convalescent COVID-19 samples took place in the United States, Italy and Spain. T cells, B-cell-depleted T cells, or PBMCs provided the cDNA or gDNA that served as material.

J lost 10 bases, V lost 3 bases, and 7 bases had no gene match. CDR3 length equals 16 residues. CDR1 SGDLS and CDR2 YYNGEE come from the germline V gene. Authors' data handling: Cell counts per sample came from amplifying reference gene primers. Method: immunoSEQ multiplex PCR; TCRdb's copy keeps in-frame clones and lacks some. V and J calls plus clone size are reproduced from that table; the DNA served to infer D and trimming. This table holds around 160,000 clones, approximately 87% found once. The Seattle site enrolled patients during active infection and followed them longitudinally. This clone showed up just once.

Material for sequencing was peripheral blood. J is TRBJ2-1 and V is TRBV9; TRBD2 aligns across 16 bases. The source is a woman in her 70s with COVID-19, enrolled during active disease. This CDR3 is CASSEPPGLAGGEQFF. CDR3 DNA sequence: TGTGCCAGCAGCGAACCCCCGGGACTAGCGGGGGGGGAGCAGTTCTTC.